The 3 T cell receptor beta chains presented below share a single source sample, sequenced in a study of blood T cell repertoires in COVID-19. The data were produced by immunoSEQ multiplex PCR, yet TCRdb's version contains in-frame clones alone and is incomplete. The table has approximately 390,000 clones, approximately 91% seen once. The sequencing input was PBMCs or T cells enriched from blood (not recorded which). These receptors originate from a woman aged 40 to 49 with acute COVID-19.

This chain connects TRBV11-2 to TRBJ2-1, with D possibly matching TRBD2 (5 bases). CDR1 and CDR2 (germline): SGHAT, FQNNGV. This CDR3 contains 14 residues. Trimming cost V 0 bases and J 8 bases, with 11 bases left between them. In DNA, the CDR3 is TGTGCCAGCAGCTTAGATCGCGGGTATGATGAGCAGTTCTTC. This translates into CASSLDRGYDEQFF.

The chain recombines TRBV6-1 with TRBJ1-5; tentatively, D is TRBD1 (6 bases). CDR3 length: 14 residues. Germline-derived CDR1 and CDR2 are MNHNS and SASEGT. Trimming cost V 3 bases and J 7 bases, with 13 bases left between them. The CDR3 region is CASSDATGEQPQHF. The CDR3 nucleotides are TGTGCCAGCAGTGACGCGACAGGCGAACAGCCCCAGCATTTT.

V gene TRBV9 combines with J gene TRBJ1-2; no definite D call. CDR3 length: 14 residues. Trimming took 3 bases from V and 4 from J, leaving 13 bases between them. Germline loops: CDR1 SGDLS, CDR2 YYNGEE. CDR3 in DNA: TGTGCCAGCAGCGCCTCACAGCTACTCTATGGCTACACCTTC. Residues: CASSASQLLYGYTF.